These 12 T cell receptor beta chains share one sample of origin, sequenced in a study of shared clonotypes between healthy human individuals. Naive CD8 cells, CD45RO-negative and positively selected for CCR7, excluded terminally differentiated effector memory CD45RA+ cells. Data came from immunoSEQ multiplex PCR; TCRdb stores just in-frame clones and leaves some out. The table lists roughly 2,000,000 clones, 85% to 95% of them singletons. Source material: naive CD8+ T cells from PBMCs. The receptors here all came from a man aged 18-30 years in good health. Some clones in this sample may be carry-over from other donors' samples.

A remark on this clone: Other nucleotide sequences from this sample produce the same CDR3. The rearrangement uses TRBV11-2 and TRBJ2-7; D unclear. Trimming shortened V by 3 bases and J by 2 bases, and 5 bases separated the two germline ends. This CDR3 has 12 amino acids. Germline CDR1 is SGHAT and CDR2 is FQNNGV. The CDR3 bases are TGTGCCAGCAGCTTTTCGGCCTACGAGCAGTACTTC. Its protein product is CASSFSAYEQYF. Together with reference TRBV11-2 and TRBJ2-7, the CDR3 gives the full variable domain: EAGVAQSPRYKIIEKRQSVAFWCNPISGHATLYWYQQILGQGPKLLIQFQNNGVVDDSQLPKDRFSAERLKGVDSTLKIQPAKLEDSAVYLCASSFSAYEQYFGPGTRLTVT.

The CDR3 DNA follows: TGCGCCAGCAGCCAAGTATGGGGAGAGATCCAAGAGACCCAGTACTTC. Translated: CASSQVWGEIQETQYF. V is TRBV4-3 and J is TRBJ2-5; perhaps TRBD2 as D (5 bases). CDR3 length: 16 residues. Trimming took off 1 base at V and 1 base at J, with 13 bases between the two ends. Germline V CDR1 and CDR2: LGHNA, YSLEER.

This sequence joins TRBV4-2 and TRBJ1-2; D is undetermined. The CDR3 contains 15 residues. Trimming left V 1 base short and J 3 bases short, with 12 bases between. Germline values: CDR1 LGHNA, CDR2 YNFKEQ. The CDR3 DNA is TGTGCCAGCAGCCAAGGGGTTCGTGCAGACTATGGCTACACCTTC. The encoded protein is CASSQGVRADYGYTF.

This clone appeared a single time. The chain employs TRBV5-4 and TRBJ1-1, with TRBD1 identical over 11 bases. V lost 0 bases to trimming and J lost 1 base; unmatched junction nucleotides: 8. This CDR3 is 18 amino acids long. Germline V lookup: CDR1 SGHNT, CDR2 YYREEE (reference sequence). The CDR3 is CASSLASGTGGTNTEAFF. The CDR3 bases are TGTGCCAGCAGCTTGGCCTCGGGGACAGGGGGGACGAACACTGAAGCTTTCTTT.

DNA for the CDR3: TGTGCCAGCAGCTTGGGCGGGGACAGCAGATACGAGCAGTACTTC. Translation gives CASSLGGDSRYEQYF. The rearrangement links TRBV7-3 to TRBJ2-7; maybe TRBD1 (7 bases). Per germline, CDR1 SGHTA and CDR2 FQGTGA. The CDR3 totals 15 residues. The V end was cut by 3 bases, the J end by 4 bases, with 16 bases between.

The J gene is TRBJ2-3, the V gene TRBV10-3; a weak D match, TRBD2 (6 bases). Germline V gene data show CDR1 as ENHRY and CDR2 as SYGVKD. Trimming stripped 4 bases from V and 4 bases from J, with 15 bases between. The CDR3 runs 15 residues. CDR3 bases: TGTGCCATCAGTGTGGAGGGGCTAACGGCAGATACGCAGTATTTT. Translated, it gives CAISVEGLTADTQYF.

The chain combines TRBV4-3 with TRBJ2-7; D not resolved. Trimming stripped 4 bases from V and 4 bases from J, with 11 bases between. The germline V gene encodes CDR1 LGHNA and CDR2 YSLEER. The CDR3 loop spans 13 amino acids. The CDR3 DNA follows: TGCGCCAGCAGCCCAGGACGGCCGTACGAGCAGTACTTC. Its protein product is CASSPGRPYEQYF.

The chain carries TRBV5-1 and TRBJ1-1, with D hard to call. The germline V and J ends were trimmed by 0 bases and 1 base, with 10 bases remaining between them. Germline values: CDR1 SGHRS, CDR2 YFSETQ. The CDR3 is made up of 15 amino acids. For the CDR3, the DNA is TGCGCCAGCAGCTTGGCCGGTGATCCGAACACTGAAGCTTTCTTT. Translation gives CASSLAGDPNTEAFF.

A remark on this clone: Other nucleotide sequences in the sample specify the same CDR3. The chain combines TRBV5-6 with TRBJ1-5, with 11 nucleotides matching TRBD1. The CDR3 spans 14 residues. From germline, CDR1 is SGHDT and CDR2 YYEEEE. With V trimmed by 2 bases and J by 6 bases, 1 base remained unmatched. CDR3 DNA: TGTGCCAGCAGCTTCGGGACAGGGGGTCAGCCCCAGCATTTT. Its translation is CASSFGTGGQPQHF.

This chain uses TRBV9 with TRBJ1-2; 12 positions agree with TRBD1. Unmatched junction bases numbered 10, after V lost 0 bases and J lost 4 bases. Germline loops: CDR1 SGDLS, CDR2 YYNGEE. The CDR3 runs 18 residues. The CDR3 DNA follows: TGTGCCAGCAGCGTAGATGGCGGGACAGGGGGCTTATTCTATGGCTACACCTTC. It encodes CASSVDGGTGGLFYGYTF.

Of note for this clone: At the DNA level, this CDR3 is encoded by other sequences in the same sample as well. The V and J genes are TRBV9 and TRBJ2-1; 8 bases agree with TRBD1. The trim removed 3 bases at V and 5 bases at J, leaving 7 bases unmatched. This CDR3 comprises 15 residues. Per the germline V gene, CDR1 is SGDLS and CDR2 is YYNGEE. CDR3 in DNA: TGTGCCAGCAGCGGCGGAGACAGGGGCCACAATGAGCAGTTCTTC. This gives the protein CASSGGDRGHNEQFF.

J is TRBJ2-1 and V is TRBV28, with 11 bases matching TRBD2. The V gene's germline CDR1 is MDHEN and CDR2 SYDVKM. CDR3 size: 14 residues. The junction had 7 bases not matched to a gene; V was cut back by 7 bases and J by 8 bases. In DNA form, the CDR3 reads TGTGCCAGCACTTGGGGACTAGCGGACGATGAGCAGTTCTTC. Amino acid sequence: CASTWGLADDEQFF.